The entry that follows covers one TCR beta chain sequence. By sample share, this clonotype is medium-sized (0.01 to 0.1%). It has no known antigen specificity. There are no base qualities to consult, and no much larger clone falls within one base. The data were taken from a study of vaccination and CD4 T cells after COVID-19 (dated by TCRdb to between 2021 and 2023). Regarding the complete study: SARS-CoV-2 positivity had been established in the convalescent patients by nasal swab PCR, and mild disease was recorded in several of these patients and severe disease in one. Post-vaccine blood samples were obtained a median of around 74 days after the second vaccine dose, with a range of roughly 13 to 250 days. In roughly eleven COVID-19 convalescent patients and a handful of infection-naive healthy vaccine recipients, the spike-specific CD4+ TCR repertoire before mRNA vaccination was compared with the repertoire after mRNA vaccination. Culture stimuli were overlapping spike peptide pools from SARS-CoV-2 and from the common cold coronaviruses HCoV-NL63, HCoV-OC43 and HCoV-229E. Post-COVID blood samples from convalescent patients were collected a median of around 110 days after diagnosis, with a range of roughly 35 to 161 days. The convalescent cohort included six males and four females, with two Hispanic individuals, seven Caucasians, two Asians and one multiracial person. Participants received two doses of either the Pfizer-BioNTech BNT162b2 vaccine (n=8) or the Moderna mRNA-1273 vaccine (n=2). Control cultures received a CEFX viral epitope pool as the positive control, an HIV-1 Nef peptide pool as the negative control, or no peptide.

The treatment or condition label for this specimen denotes: approximately 9-day PBMC culture with coronavirus spike peptide pools or control peptides (ViraFEST assay). The ViraFEST assay, used in the study, expanded antigen-specific T cells with peptide pools and then identified the expanded clonotypes through TCR sequencing. The positive SARS-CoV-2 PCR tests of the convalescent patients were dated from March to December 2020, before the Alpha, Beta and Delta variants emerged in the United States. Each well held 2 million to 2.5 million PBMCs cultured with around 10 ug/ml peptide pools in IMDM containing around 5% human AB serum and 9 to 10 IU/ml IL-2. Half of the culture medium was replaced with fresh IL-2-containing medium on days 3 and 7. After approximately 10 days of culture, CD4+ T cells were isolated by negative selection using the EasySep CD4+ T cell isolation kit. Ficoll-Paque Plus gradient centrifugation was used to isolate PBMCs from whole blood, and the isolated PBMCs were then either used fresh or cryopreserved at -140C. In general, triplicate wells were set up for every culture condition.

Beyond this particular receptor, the publication reports: In convalescent patients, nearly all vaccine-specific clones (304 of 307) were found to be mono-reactive for SARS-CoV-2 spike rather than cross-reactive with common cold coronaviruses. Among convalescent patients, a median around 89% of the SARS-CoV-2-reactive clones seen after vaccination appeared only after vaccination, which suggests priming specific to the vaccine. Relatively few convalescent patients were included in the study, and early timepoints after natural infection were not analyzed. An increase in the median number of SARS-CoV-2-reactive clonotypes from approximately 20 after infection to roughly 38 after vaccination was observed, but the change was not found to be significant.

Between the V and J ends, shortened by 3 bases and 5 bases respectively, the junction contains 9 bases. Reading from cysteine to phenylalanine, the CDR3 counts 13 amino acids. Only CDR3 DNA is held: 39 bases, read in frame from base 1. The germline V gene specifies SGHTA as CDR1 and FQGNSA as CDR2. Library generation was performed with PCR. DNA from cultured CD4+ T cells was subjected to TCR sequencing with the Oncomine TCR Beta short-read assay at the Johns Hopkins FTIC core. Genomic DNA was extracted from the cultured CD4+ T cells with the QIAamp micro DNA kit. Oncomine TCR Beta libraries made from cultured CD4+ T cells were pooled using unique dual indexes and sequenced on an Illumina iSeq 100. Per the original workflow: Non-productive sequences were removed, and CDR3s that did not start with C, did not end with F or W, or were shorter than 7 amino acids were discarded. The MANAFEST web application identified antigen-specific clonotypes by comparing peptide-stimulated wells against reference wells and other culture wells. To be called positive, a clone needed an FDR below 0.05, an odds ratio above 5, and a productive frequency above 0.1% in at least two of three replicate wells. A clonotype counted as cross-reactive if it showed significant expansion both in the SARS-CoV-2 spike wells and in at least one common cold coronavirus spike condition. Using R version 3.6.1, CDR3 homology was evaluated through Levenshtein distances (stringdist) along with unrooted phylogenetic trees (ape). The raw public reads went through TCRdb reprocessing: fastp at Q25, MiXCR clone calling, in-frame beta chains kept. Each entry is one CDR3 protein sequence, shown with its most common DNA and genes. Here the V and J calls rest on TCRdb's processing, not on the authors' analysis. For this sample there are some 2,500 distinct CDR3 sequences; 20% to 25% appear just once. Clones ranked in the top ten supply 20% to 30% of the sample.

The V and J segments used are TRBV7-2 and TRBJ2-3; the D region possibly corresponds to TRBD2 (5 bases align). The specimen sequenced was CD4+ T cells from blood, cultured in vitro. The sequence derives from a human donor who had recovered from COVID-19. The CDR3 corresponds to CASSLEARDTQYF. The DNA reads as follows: TGTGCCAGCAGCTTGGAGGCCCGAGATACGCAGTATTTT. Reference TRBV7-2 and TRBJ2-3 proteins supply the regions before and after the CDR3; the full variable domain is: GAGVSQSPSNKVTEKGKDVELRCDPISGHTALYWYRQSLGQGLEFLIYFQGNSAPDKSGLPSDRFSAERTGGSVSTLTIQRTQQEDSAVYLCASSLEARDTQYFGPGTRLTVL.